The T cell receptor beta chain described here comes from a study of CD8+CD57+ T cells in acquired aplastic anemia. Findings and limits, study-wide: In common between the patients and the controls were twenty-nine CD8+ CDR3 sequences.

For CDR3 and TCR beta VDJ profiling, genomic DNA was the template used. TCRdb processed the reads anew with MiXCR; each CDR3 protein has one entry. The table lists 150,000 or so distinct CDR3 sequences, 52% of them singletons. Flow cytometry had shown expanded CD8+CD57+ cells in the patients chosen for sequencing. This CDR3 contains 15 residues. Deletions cut 7 bases from V and 7 bases from J, with 20 bases between. Germline V gene sequence: CDR1 MNHNS, CDR2 SASEGT. This clonotype came up many times. The target antigen is unknown. Sequenced sample: sorted CD4+, CD8+, or CD8+CD57+ T cells (not recorded which) from PBMCs. The sequence was collected from a human donor with aplastic anemia. The chain employs TRBV6-1 and TRBJ2-1; perhaps TRBD1 as D (5 bases). DNA of the CDR3: TGTGCCAGCACCACTGAGGCAGGGAACTCGAATGAGCAGTTCTTC. It yields the protein CASTTEAGNSNEQFF.